One sample yielded the 28 T cell receptor beta chains listed below, sequenced in a study of cytomegalovirus exposure and HLA in healthy donors (dated by TCRdb to 2015 to 2018). Library construction relied on the immunoSEQ multiplex PCR assay. For the multiplex PCR, a mixture combining 60 forward primers for TCR Vbeta segments and 13 reverse primers for TCR Jbeta segments was used. TCRdb holds this immuneACCESS table with in-frame rearrangements only. Some clones are missing; in checked studies, unresolved V genes explain under half, and the rest has no known cause. The sample records 60,000 or so clones, roughly 90% of which are singletons. The top ten constitute 1.5% of the sample. Input material: PBMCs. Every receptor here comes from a man aged 30 to 39 in good health and CMV-seropositive.

Of note for this clone: At the DNA level, this CDR3 is encoded by other sequences in the same sample as well. This chain links TRBV13 with TRBJ2-1; D perhaps matches TRBD2 (5 bases). This CDR3 contains 14 residues. The germline V gene encodes CDR1 PRHDT and CDR2 FYEKMQ (reference sequence). The germline V and J ends were trimmed by 5 bases and 6 bases, with 14 bases remaining between them. The CDR3 sequence is CASSLRGGSNEQFF. CDR3 DNA sequence: TGTGCCAGCAGCCTTCGAGGTGGGAGCAATGAGCAGTTCTTC.

The J gene is TRBJ2-7, the V gene TRBV4-1; D unclear. This CDR3 spans 16 amino acids. Between the trimmed V and J ends, which lost 4 bases and 0 bases, there was a span of 16 bases. CDR1 MGHRA and CDR2 YSYEKL come from the germline V gene. The CDR3 nucleotides read TGCGCCAGCAGCCCCCGAGTCGGTAGTACCTCCTACGAGCAGTACTTC. Amino acids: CASSPRVGSTSYEQYF.

The CDR3 bases are TGTGCCAGCAGCTTAACTAGCGGGTACTACGAGCAGTACTTC. Its translation: CASSLTSGYYEQYF. The J gene is TRBJ2-7, the V gene TRBV7-9; 9 bases are a match to TRBD2. V trimming: 2 bases; J trimming: 3 bases; junction bases outside the gene matches: 2. The CDR3 has 14 amino acids. Germline V gene lookup returns CDR1 SEHNR and CDR2 FQNEAQ (reference sequence).

The V call is TRBV19, the J call TRBJ1-1; TRBD1 might be the D (6 bases). Germline values: CDR1 LNHDA, CDR2 SQIVND (reference sequence). Trimming removed 5 bases from V and 3 bases from J, with 13 bases in between. CDR3 length: 14 amino acids. The CDR3 DNA follows: TGTGCCAGTAGTCCCGGGCGGGGGCACACTGAAGCTTTCTTT. Its translation: CASSPGRGHTEAFF.

This clone has just one count. The chain joins TRBV18 to TRBJ2-7, with 7 bases fitting TRBD1. The CDR3 is made up of 15 amino acids. Germline V gives CDR1 KGHSH, CDR2 LQKENI. V was pared by 2 bases and J by 2 bases, with 6 bases of the junction left unmatched. CDR3 sequence reads: CASSPVTGSPYEQYF. In nucleotides, the CDR3 is TGTGCCAGCTCACCAGTGACAGGGTCTCCCTACGAGCAGTACTTC.

This clone was counted once. The CDR3 nucleotides are TGTGCCAGCAGCTTACAGGGGGCGACTGAAGCTTTCTTT. It is translated as CASSLQGATEAFF. V gene TRBV7-6 combines with J gene TRBJ1-1, with 8 nucleotides matching TRBD1. V gave up 2 bases and J gave up 5 bases; unmatched junction bases: 1. Germline V gene data show CDR1 as SGHVS and CDR2 as FNYEAQ. The length of the CDR3 is 13 residues.

The chain carries TRBV29-1 and TRBJ2-1; D possibly corresponds to TRBD1 (6 bases). V was shortened by 5 bases and J by 4 bases, with 15 bases between the two germline ends. From germline, CDR1 is SQVTM and CDR2 ANQGSEA. The CDR3 has 14 amino acids. The CDR3 reads CSVRRTGRYNEQFF. The DNA for the CDR3 is TGCAGCGTTAGGAGAACAGGGCGGTACAATGAGCAGTTCTTC.

In its sample, this clone ranks as large. The sample holds other DNA sequences that translate to the same CDR3. The CDR3 DNA reads as TGTGCCAGCAGCTTACCCGACACCGGGGAGCTGTTTTTT. Translation gives CASSLPDTGELFF. The chain carries TRBV7-9 and TRBJ2-2, with D unclear. The germline V gene has CDR1 SEHNR and CDR2 FQNEAQ (reference sequence). The CDR3 extends over 13 amino acids. V was clipped by 2 bases and J by 3 bases, with 4 bases between them.

The rearrangement joins TRBV6-1 to TRBJ2-7; possible D gene TRBD1, 6 bases. The germline V gene has CDR1 MNHNS and CDR2 SASEGT. The germline V and J ends were trimmed by 7 bases and 2 bases, with 9 bases remaining between them. The CDR3 runs to 12 residues. The CDR3 here is CASTGGPYEQYF. The CDR3 nucleotides read TGTGCCAGCACTGGGGGCCCCTACGAGCAGTACTTC.

The chain combines TRBV10-2 with TRBJ2-7; 9 bases agree with TRBD2. CDR1 is WSHSY and CDR2 is SAAADI in the germline V gene. The CDR3 consists of 15 residues. The junction had 6 bases not matched to a gene; V was cut back by 4 bases and J by 2 bases. CDR3 bases: TGCGCCAGCAGTGCCCAAGCGGGAGGACCCTACGAGCAGTACTTC. Its protein is CASSAQAGGPYEQYF.

The DNA of the CDR3 is TGCGCCAGCAGCTCGGGACAGGGGGCTGCTGGAAACACCATATATTTT. Its protein is CASSSGQGAAGNTIYF. The J gene is TRBJ1-3, the V gene TRBV5-1, with 12 bases fitting TRBD1. CDR1 and CDR2 (germline): SGHRS, YFSETQ. V trimming: 3 bases; J trimming: 2 bases; junction bases outside the gene matches: 3. This CDR3 has 16 amino acids.

The chain is built from TRBV5-4 and TRBJ1-1; TRBD1 aligns across 8 bases. After removal of 4 bases from V and 11 bases from J, the junction contained 16 bases not matched to a gene. Germline CDR1 is SGHNT and CDR2 is YYREEE (reference sequence). This CDR3 spans 15 amino acids. The CDR3 region has the DNA TGTGCCAGCAGCCCGGAGGGGGACAGGAGGGGTGTGGCTTTCTTT. This sequence encodes CASSPEGDRRGVAFF.

The V and J genes are TRBV7-9 and TRBJ2-1; 7 bases fit TRBD1. The germline V gene has CDR1 SEHNR and CDR2 FQNEAQ (reference sequence). This CDR3 has 16 residues. Trimming at V came to 4 bases and at J to 0 bases, leaving 6 bases not matched to a gene. CDR3 nucleotide sequence: TGTGCCAGCAGCTCGTTGAGGACAGGCTCCTACAATGAGCAGTTCTTC. The encoded protein is CASSSLRTGSYNEQFF.

V usage is TRBV30 and J usage is TRBJ1-5, with 8 bases fitting TRBD1. CDR3 size: 14 residues. V dropped 2 bases and J dropped 2; count of bases not matched to a gene: 2. CDR1 GTSNPN and CDR2 SVGIG come from the germline V gene (reference sequence). The CDR3 DNA reads TGTGCCTGGAGTCTGACAGGGGGCAATCAGCCCCAGCATTTT. Translated: CAWSLTGGNQPQHF.

The V and J genes are TRBV6-5 and TRBJ2-5, with 8 bases fitting TRBD1. Losses at the gene ends were 6 bases for V and 4 bases for J; bases not matched to a gene: 7. This CDR3 spans 14 amino acids. CDR1 MNHEY and CDR2 SVGAGI come from the germline V gene. For the CDR3, the DNA is TGTGCCAGCAGGACGCAGGGGGCTGGAGAGACCCAGTACTTC. This gives the protein CASRTQGAGETQYF.

The chain carries TRBV7-2 and TRBJ1-4; 7 nucleotides line up with TRBD1. Germline V CDR1 and CDR2: SGHTA, FQGNSA. The length of the CDR3 is 14 residues. J lost 5 bases, V lost 0 bases, and 0 bases had no gene match. The CDR3 loop reads CASSLAGGNEKLFF. The CDR3 DNA reads TGTGCCAGCAGCTTAGCAGGGGGCAATGAAAAACTGTTTTTT.

A single count supports this clone. This chain uses TRBV5-6 with TRBJ2-5; possibly TRBD2 for D (6 bases). The CDR3 totals 14 residues. The germline gives CDR1 SGHDT, CDR2 YYEEEE. V lost 0 bases and J 14 bases, leaving 20 bases between the germline ends. The DNA of the CDR3 is TGTGCCAGCAGCTTGGGGCTTAGAAGCGGGTCACACTACTTC. It encodes CASSLGLRSGSHYF.

V is TRBV2 and J is TRBJ2-5, with TRBD2 identical over 8 bases. The DNA end is more similar to TRBJ2-7, so the J call may be wrong. The germline CDR1 and CDR2 sequences are SNHLY and FYNNEI. This CDR3 region has 14 residues. This CDR3 reads CASTPQGLVYEQYF. The CDR3 DNA follows: TGTGCCAGCACCCCACAGGGACTAGTCTACGAGCAGTACTTC.

The genes are TRBV11-3 and TRBJ2-2, with D tentatively TRBD2 (6 bases). The CDR3 is made up of 15 amino acids. The germline V gene encodes CDR1 SGHNT and CDR2 YENEEA. V lost 3 bases and J lost 4, with 12 bases in between. The CDR3 DNA reads TGTGCCAGCAGCTTCCGACTAGTAAGCACCGGGGAGCTGTTTTTT. As protein: CASSFRLVSTGELFF. The whole variable domain, filled in from reference TRBV11-3 and TRBJ2-2, reads EAGVVQSPRYKIIEKKQPVAFWCNPISGHNTLYWYLQNLGQGPELLIRYENEEAVDDSQLPKDRFSAERLKGVDSTLKIQPAELGDSAVYLCASSFRLVSTGELFFGEGSRLTVL.

DNA for the CDR3: TGTGCCAGCTGGAACGGAGACTACGAGCAGTACTTC. Amino acid sequence: CASWNGDYEQYF. This chain joins TRBV2 and TRBJ2-7, with D unclear. CDR3 size: 12 residues. Trimming pared 8 bases from V and 3 bases from J, leaving 11 bases between. Germline values: CDR1 SNHLY, CDR2 FYNNEI.

Here the CDR3 reads CASSVRGSNQPQHF. In nucleotides, the CDR3 is TGTGCCAGCAGTGTAAGGGGTTCCAATCAGCCCCAGCATTTT. V is TRBV6-1 and J is TRBJ1-5; D is possibly TRBD1 (5 bases). Germline CDR1 reads MNHNS; CDR2 reads SASEGT. V gave up 4 bases and J gave up 3 bases, with 10 bases separating them. The CDR3 loop spans 14 amino acids.

V and J are TRBV9 and TRBJ2-7; 10 bases map to TRBD2. Germline V gives CDR1 SGDLS, CDR2 YYNGEE. J lost 1 base, V lost 0 bases, and 1 base had no gene match. The CDR3 spans 15 residues. CDR3 amino acids: CASSVGTSGSYEQYF. CDR3 in DNA: TGTGCCAGCAGCGTAGGGACTAGCGGATCCTACGAGCAGTACTTC.

This chain connects TRBV12-5 to TRBJ1-2; possible D gene TRBD1, 6 bases. V gave up 5 bases and J gave up 3 bases, with 16 bases separating them. Per the germline V gene, CDR1 is LGHNT and CDR2 is FRNRAP. CDR3 length equals 15 residues. In DNA form, the CDR3 reads TGTGCTAGTGGTCTCGCGAGGGGGAAAGACTATGGCTACACCTTC. Its translation is CASGLARGKDYGYTF.

In regard to this clone: One end of the junction fails to match germline, which may point to a read error. The rearrangement uses TRBV7-9 and TRBJ1-5; TRBD1 matches at 8 bases. The CDR3 has 18 amino acids. Per germline, CDR1 SEHNR and CDR2 FQNEAQ (reference sequence). The CDR3 here is CSSSLYRGNEGFNQPQHF. DNA for the CDR3: TGTTCCAGCAGCCTCTACAGGGGGAACGAGGGGTTCAATCAGCCCCAGCATTTT. The complete variable domain, with remaining parts taken from reference TRBV7-9 and TRBJ1-5, reads DTGVSQNPRHKITKRGQNVTFRCDPISEHNRLYWYRQTLGQGPEFLTYFQNEAQLEKSRLLSDRFSAERPKGSFSTLEIQRTEQGDSAMYLCSSSLYRGNEGFNQPQHFGDGTRLSIL.

The chain couples TRBV9 to TRBJ1-4; TRBD1 aligns across 7 bases. From germline, CDR1 is SGDLS and CDR2 YYNGEE. With 0 bases clipped from V and 8 bases from J, the junction kept 7 bases outside the gene matches. The CDR3 spans 15 residues. Here the CDR3 reads CASSVEAGGGEKLFF. The CDR3 bases are TGTGCCAGCAGCGTAGAGGCAGGGGGTGGCGAAAAACTGTTTTTT.

This clone was recorded a few times. This sequence joins TRBV30 and TRBJ1-6; TRBD1 might be the D (6 bases). Germline CDR1 and CDR2: GTSNPN and SVGIG (reference sequence). With 3 bases removed from V and 10 bases from J, the gap between germline ends came to 13 bases. The CDR3 loop spans 13 amino acids. The CDR3 nucleotides read TGTGCCTGGAGCGCCACAGGGCGATCACCCCTCCACTTT. Its translation: CAWSATGRSPLHF.

The genes are TRBV5-1 and TRBJ2-1; the match to TRBD2 covers 16 bases. Germline CDR1 and CDR2: SGHRS and YFSETQ. This CDR3 is 18 amino acids long. V was clipped by 4 bases and J by 0 bases; unmatched bases: 4. This CDR3 reads CASSPGLAGGSSYNEQFF. CDR3 sequence (DNA): TGCGCCAGCAGCCCGGGACTAGCGGGAGGGAGCTCCTACAATGAGCAGTTCTTC.

This rearrangement joins TRBV30 to TRBJ2-1, with D perhaps TRBD1 (5 bases). The germline V gene has CDR1 GTSNPN and CDR2 SVGIG (reference sequence). The CDR3 covers 14 residues. Deletions cut 3 bases from V and 1 base from J, with 10 bases between. The CDR3 sequence is CAWRRQGSYNEQFF. In DNA form, the CDR3 reads TGTGCCTGGAGAAGGCAGGGTTCCTACAATGAGCAGTTCTTC.